Listed here are 10 T cell receptor beta chains from one sample, sequenced in a study of blood T cell repertoires in COVID-19. Sequenced by immunoSEQ multiplex PCR; TCRdb stores in-frame clones only, minus some. Here the sample spans some 99,000 clones, 75% to 90% being singletons. Material: peripheral blood. Receptors were obtained from a woman in her forties or fifties with acute or convalescent COVID-19.

The V call is TRBV28, the J call TRBJ1-5; perhaps TRBD1 as D (6 bases). This CDR3 has 13 amino acids. Germline V CDR1 and CDR2: MDHEN, SYDVKM. V was clipped by 6 bases and J by 9 bases, with 15 bases between them. CDR3 in DNA: TGTGCCAGCAGGAAGCAGGGGTCAGGGCCCCAGCATTTT. This translates into CASRKQGSGPQHF.

Of note for this clone: In the same sample, other DNA sequences code for this CDR3. V and J are TRBV2 and TRBJ1-5; D is undetermined. This CDR3 has 15 residues. Trimming took 0 bases from V and 3 from J, leaving 9 bases between them. Per germline, CDR1 SNHLY and CDR2 FYNNEI. This CDR3 is CASSEASGLNQPQHF. The CDR3 DNA is TGTGCCAGCAGTGAAGCCTCGGGTCTCAATCAGCCCCAGCATTTT.

The CDR3 region is CASSTTGTGTTEAFF. CDR3 coding DNA: TGTGCCAGCAGCACCACCGGGACAGGGACCACTGAAGCTTTCTTT. The chain couples TRBV7-3 to TRBJ1-1, with 9 bases identical to TRBD1. This CDR3 contains 15 residues. J gave up 4 bases and V 5 bases, and 8 bases lay outside the gene matches. Germline V gene lookup returns CDR1 SGHTA and CDR2 FQGTGA.

V is TRBV27 and J is TRBJ2-3, with 11 bases identical to TRBD2. Trimming took 4 bases from V and 2 from J; bases not matched to a gene: 17. The germline V gene has CDR1 MNHEY and CDR2 SMNVEV (reference sequence). There are 20 residues in the CDR3. The CDR3 region is CASSSRLAGTQLEYTDTQYF. The CDR3 DNA sequence: TGTGCCAGCAGTTCGCGACTAGCGGGGACACAACTCGAATACACAGATACGCAGTATTTT.

This chain links TRBV30 with TRBJ1-1; no firm D call. V lost 2 bases to trimming and J lost 3 bases, with 10 bases between them. CDR1 and CDR2 (germline): GTSNPN, SVGIG (reference sequence). The CDR3 extends over 13 amino acids. The CDR3 coding sequence is TGTGCCTGGAGTTTGCATGAGTACACTGAAGCTTTCTTT. Protein product: CAWSLHEYTEAFF.

The chain uses TRBV27 and TRBJ1-2; a possible D gene is TRBD1 (5 bases). The CDR3 length is 14 residues. The germline V and J ends were trimmed by 5 bases and 4 bases, with 14 bases remaining between them. Germline loops: CDR1 MNHEY, CDR2 SMNVEV (reference sequence). CDR3 loop: CASSLTASRYGYTF. For the CDR3, the DNA is TGTGCCAGCAGTCTGACAGCTAGTCGCTATGGCTACACCTTC.

J is TRBJ1-1 and V is TRBV21-1; the table's D call, TRBD1, was not checked against the DNA. TRBV21-1 is annotated as a pseudogene. This CDR3 has 16 residues. CDR3 residues: CASSKGTGLTSAEAFF. CDR3 nucleotide sequence: TGTGCCAGCAGCAAAGGGACAGGTCTTACCTCGGCGGAAGCTTTCTTT.

The chain joins TRBV18 to TRBJ1-3, with D unresolved. Germline lookup yields CDR1 KGHSH and CDR2 LQKENI. V dropped 4 bases and J dropped 0 bases, with 10 bases sitting between them. This CDR3 comprises 15 residues. The CDR3, as DNA: TGTGCCAGCTCACAGACGGCGGACTCTGGAAACACCATATATTTT. Translation: CASSQTADSGNTIYF.

The chain combines TRBV19 with TRBJ2-6; 7 nucleotides agree with TRBD1. The CDR3 has 16 residues. The J segment lost 0 bases and the V segment lost 8 bases, leaving 7 bases of the junction unmatched. Per germline, CDR1 LNHDA and CDR2 SQIVND (reference sequence). Here the CDR3 reads CASSRDSFSGANVLTF. The CDR3 DNA is TGTGCCAGTTCACGGGACAGCTTCTCTGGGGCCAACGTCCTGACTTTC.

The J gene is TRBJ2-2, the V gene TRBV2; 9 nucleotides match TRBD1. CDR1 SNHLY and CDR2 FYNNEI come from the germline V gene. The CDR3 loop spans 15 amino acids. Trimming cost V 2 bases and J 7 bases; bases outside gene matches: 5. CDR3 sequence reads: CASSEQDRGGGELFF. CDR3 DNA sequence: TGTGCCAGCAGTGAACAGGACAGGGGCGGCGGGGAGCTGTTTTTT.